This T cell receptor (beta chain) was recovered during a study of response to subunit inactivated influenza vaccine. This clonotype was counted between two and nine times. No antigen is known for it. Study findings and constraints: The study's authors posited that every seasonal influenza vaccination enlists few new T cells.

The CDR3 spans 12 residues. Germline V gives CDR1 SNHLY, CDR2 FYNNEI. Trimming shortened V by 8 bases and J by 5 bases, and 13 bases separated the two germline ends. Each CDR3 protein gets one entry after TCRdb re-called the RT-PCR reads with MiXCR. Among about 480,000 distinct CDR3 sequences listed, approximately 12% were seen once. The chain employs TRBV2 and TRBJ2-7; D is undetermined. The sequence derives from a man over 45 who received an inactivated influenza vaccine. The sequencing used PBMCs from blood, collected roughly 46 days after vaccination. The CDR3, as DNA: TGTGCCAGCTTTGATGCAGTCAACGAGCAGTACTTC. Residues: CASFDAVNEQYF.